This T cell receptor (beta chain) was observed in a study of cytomegalovirus exposure and HLA in healthy donors (dated by TCRdb to about 2017). Concerning the study at large: According to a later analysis, one platform produced both the 100 to 150 validation repertoires and the roughly 640 repertoires of the first cohort. The study aimed to test whether signatures of past pathogen exposure could be identified by cataloging public T cell receptors. Besides the first cohort of roughly 640 subjects, a separate validation cohort made up of over a hundred different subjects was used. To predict cytomegalovirus infection status, the study brought together high-throughput TCR immunosequencing, statistical association of individual TCRs with disease status, and machine learning. Overall study outcomes, separate from this receptor: A later analysis lacked HLA typing for the validation cohort, so it scored co-occurrence in that cohort across all 120 repertoires. The study gave a list of under 200 TCR beta chains associated with cytomegalovirus. According to the authors, the approach could potentially be generalized to other disease states and immunological phenotypes. In a later analysis, TCRs clustered in the first cohort were found to also tend to co-occur in the approximately 120 validation repertoires, with approximately 93% of cluster scores above 0. A few of the identified cytomegalovirus-associated TCR beta chains were confirmed in vitro to be specific for cytomegalovirus antigens. While some public TCRs were present in many individuals, most TCR sequences turned up only very rarely across donors. The classifier was reported to diagnose cytomegalovirus status with high specificity and sensitivity in both the original cohort and the validation cohort.

The germline V gene (reference sequence) sets CDR1 to GTSNPN and CDR2 to SVGIG. Including cysteine and phenylalanine, the CDR3 has 14 amino acids. Only CDR3 DNA remains: 42 bases, in frame from the first base. V is shortened by 3 bases, J by 4 bases, and the region joining them spans 13 bases. The donors belonged to the validation cohort of around 110 subjects, which was separate from the roughly 700-subject first cohort. Preparation of the library involved the immunoSEQ multiplex PCR assay. The published analysis was carried out like this. To diagnose cytomegalovirus status from the catalog of TCR beta chain sequences, a statistical classification framework was built. This immuneACCESS table, as held by TCRdb, lists in-frame sequences with V and J called but not all clones. Of the missing ones, under half trace to an unresolved V gene in checked studies; the others have no known cause. V and J calls and clone size are as listed in that table; D and trimming were resolved from the DNA. The sample contains 150,000 to 200,000 clones, about 83% of them found a single time. Of the sample, more than 1.1% is held by the ten largest clones.

Remarks on this clone: What antigen it recognizes has not been identified. The record has no base qualities; no much larger clone is one base away.

The specimen sequenced was PBMCs. The chain uses TRBV30 and TRBJ2-1, and possibly TRBD2, on 5 matching bases. The receptor was isolated from a woman younger than 35 in good health and CMV-seronegative. The DNA sequence is given as TGTGCCTGGAGCGTACTTTCGGGGTACAATGAGCAGTTCTTC. This translates into CAWSVLSGYNEQFF.